This T cell receptor (beta chain) was profiled in a study of T cell responses to AZD1222 COVID-19 vaccine. Study findings and constraints: Once two AZD1222 doses were given, Spike-specific TCR breadth and depth went up. Spike was spanned by vaccine-associated CD4 TCRs, with dominance at 160-218 and 743-854.

The sample holds a few counts of this clone. Its antigen is not known. Clones were read by immunoSEQ multiplex PCR, and TCRdb kept only the in-frame ones, dropping some. The sample lists 99,000 or so clones; roughly 82% were seen once. This receptor was identified in an adult in good health. This sample comprised peripheral blood, obtained on day 0 of AZD1222 vaccination.

The CDR3 DNA is TGTGCCAGCTCACCAGGGACATTCTACGAGCAGTACTTC. This sequence encodes CASSPGTFYEQYF. The rearrangement uses TRBV18 and TRBJ2-7, with D perhaps matching TRBD1 (6 bases). Germline V gene sequence: CDR1 KGHSH, CDR2 LQKENI. The V end lost 2 bases, the J end lost 3 bases, and 8 bases lay between the germline ends. The CDR3 is made up of 13 amino acids.